Listed here are 7 T cell receptor beta chains from one sample, sequenced in a study of shared clonotypes between healthy human individuals. CD45RO-negative, CCR7-selected cells formed the naive CD8 fraction, which excluded terminally differentiated effector memory CD45RA+ cells. The assay was immunoSEQ multiplex PCR, and TCRdb's table has in-frame clones only and misses some. The sample yields hundreds of thousands of clones, about 95% seen once. The sequencing input was naive CD8+ T cells sorted from blood. These receptors were obtained from a woman in her 30s in good health.

The chain joins TRBV6-1 to TRBJ2-5; D is ambiguous. Germline values: CDR1 MNHNS, CDR2 SASEGT. V gave up 7 bases and J gave up 5 bases, with 14 bases separating them. The CDR3 runs 13 residues. The CDR3 DNA is TGTGCCAGCATTTCCAACCCGTGGGAGACCCAGTACTTC. Residues: CASISNPWETQYF.

The chain uses TRBV5-6 and TRBJ2-5, with D tentatively TRBD1 (6 bases). Trimming took 0 bases from V and 0 from J, leaving 6 bases between them. The CDR3 totals 14 residues. Germline V CDR1 and CDR2: SGHDT, YYEEEE. CDR3 amino acids: CASSLGDNQETQYF. DNA for the CDR3: TGTGCCAGCAGCTTGGGGGACAACCAAGAGACCCAGTACTTC.

The chain joins TRBV19 to TRBJ2-1, with 14 bases matching TRBD2. The CDR3 spans 18 residues. Germline V gives CDR1 LNHDA, CDR2 SQIVND (reference sequence). V shed 8 bases, J shed 9 bases, and the junction held 18 bases outside the gene matches. The CDR3 spells CASRKGLAGDPLLGEQFF. In nucleotides, the CDR3 is TGTGCCAGTCGGAAGGGACTAGCGGGAGACCCTCTACTCGGTGAGCAGTTCTTC.

This chain links TRBV5-6 with TRBJ2-5, with 9 bases that match TRBD2. The ends lost 4 bases at V and 5 bases at J; junction bases unmatched: 9. The CDR3 spans 15 residues. Germline assignment: CDR1 SGHDT and CDR2 YYEEEE. CDR3 coding DNA: TGTGCCAGCAGCCCTTTGCGGGAGGGCCGGGAGACCCAGTACTTC. Its translation is CASSPLREGRETQYF. Full variable domain (remainder filled in from reference TRBV5-6 and TRBJ2-5): DAGVTQSPTHLIKTRGQQVTLRCSPKSGHDTVSWYQQALGQGPQFIFQYYEEEERQRGNFPDRFSGHQFPNYSSELNVNALLLGDSALYLCASSPLREGRETQYFGPGTRLLVL.

This chain uses TRBV30 with TRBJ1-4; D not resolved. Germline-derived CDR1 and CDR2 are GTSNPN and SVGIG (reference sequence). Trimming stripped 1 base from V and 5 bases from J, with 8 bases between. CDR3 length: 13 amino acids. The CDR3 is CAWSATPNEKLFF. The CDR3 DNA follows: TGTGCCTGGAGTGCTACACCCAATGAAAAACTGTTTTTT.

This chain joins TRBV27 and TRBJ2-2; 9 nucleotides line up with TRBD1. V dropped 2 bases and J dropped 6; count of bases not matched to a gene: 7. Germline CDR1 and CDR2: MNHEY and SMNVEV (reference sequence). The CDR3 loop spans 16 amino acids. The CDR3 bases are TGTGCCAGCAGTTTAGGGTCCTACAGGGGGCCCGGGGAGCTGTTTTTT. Translation: CASSLGSYRGPGELFF.

A note on this clone: In the same sample, other DNA sequences code for this CDR3. This chain uses TRBV19 with TRBJ1-1; D call uncertain. Per the germline V gene, CDR1 is LNHDA and CDR2 is SQIVND (reference sequence). This CDR3 has 12 residues. Trimming removed 2 bases at V and 2 bases at J, with 3 bases between. CDR3 region: CASSIQNTEAFF. As DNA, the CDR3 is TGTGCCAGTAGTATACAAAACACTGAAGCTTTCTTT.